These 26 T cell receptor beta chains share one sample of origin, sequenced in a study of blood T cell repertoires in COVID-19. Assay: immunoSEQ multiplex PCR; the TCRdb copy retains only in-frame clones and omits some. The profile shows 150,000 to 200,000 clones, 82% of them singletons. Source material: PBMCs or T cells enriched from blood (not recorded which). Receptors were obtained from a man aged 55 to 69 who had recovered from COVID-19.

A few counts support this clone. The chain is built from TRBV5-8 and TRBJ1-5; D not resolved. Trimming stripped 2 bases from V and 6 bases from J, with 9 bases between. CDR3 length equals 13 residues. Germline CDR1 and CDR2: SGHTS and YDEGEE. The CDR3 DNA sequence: TGTGCCAGCAGCTTCGCTGGGAGTCAGCCCCAGCATTTT. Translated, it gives CASSFAGSQPQHF.

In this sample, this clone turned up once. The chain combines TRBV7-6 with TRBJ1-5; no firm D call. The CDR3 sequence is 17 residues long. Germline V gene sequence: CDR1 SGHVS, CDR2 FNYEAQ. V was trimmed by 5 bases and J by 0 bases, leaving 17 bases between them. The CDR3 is CASSPYAREYSNQPQHF. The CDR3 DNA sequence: TGTGCCAGCAGCCCTTATGCGAGGGAATATAGCAATCAGCCCCAGCATTTT.

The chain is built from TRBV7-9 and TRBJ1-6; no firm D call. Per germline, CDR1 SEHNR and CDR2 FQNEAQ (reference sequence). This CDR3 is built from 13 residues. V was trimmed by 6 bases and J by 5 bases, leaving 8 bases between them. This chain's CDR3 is CASRWEDNSPLHF. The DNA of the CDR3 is TGTGCCAGCAGATGGGAGGATAATTCACCCCTCCACTTT.

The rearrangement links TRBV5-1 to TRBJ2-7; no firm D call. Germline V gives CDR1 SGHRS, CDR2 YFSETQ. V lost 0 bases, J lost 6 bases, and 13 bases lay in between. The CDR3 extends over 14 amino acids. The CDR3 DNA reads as TGCGCCAGCAGCTTGGCCGAACCTGGGCGCGAGCAGTACTTC. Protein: CASSLAEPGREQYF.

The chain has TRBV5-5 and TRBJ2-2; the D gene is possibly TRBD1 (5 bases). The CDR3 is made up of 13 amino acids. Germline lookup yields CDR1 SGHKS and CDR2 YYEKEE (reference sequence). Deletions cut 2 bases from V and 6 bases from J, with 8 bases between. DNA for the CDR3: TGTGCCAGCAGCTTAGGGGTAGCCGGGGAGCTGTTTTTT. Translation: CASSLGVAGELFF. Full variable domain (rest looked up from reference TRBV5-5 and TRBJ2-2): DAGVTQSPTHLIKTRGQQVTLRCSPISGHKSVSWYQQVLGQGPQFIFQYYEKEERGRGNFPDRFSARQFPNYSSELNVNALLLGDSALYLCASSLGVAGELFFGEGSRLTVL.

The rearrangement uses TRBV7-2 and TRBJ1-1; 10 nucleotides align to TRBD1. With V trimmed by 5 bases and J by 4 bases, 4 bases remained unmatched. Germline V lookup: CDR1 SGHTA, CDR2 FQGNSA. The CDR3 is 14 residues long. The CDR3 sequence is CASSIRDRGTEAFF. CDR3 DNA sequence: TGTGCCAGCAGCATCCGGGACAGGGGCACTGAAGCTTTCTTT.

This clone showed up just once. CDR3 bases: TGCGCCAGCAGAACCACCGGGACGGGAGGGACCTACGAGCAGTACTTC. Translation gives CASRTTGTGGTYEQYF. The genes are TRBV5-1 and TRBJ2-7; TRBD2 matches 8 bases. The CDR3 has 16 residues. V shed 5 bases, J shed 2 bases, and the junction held 12 bases outside the gene matches. Germline V gives CDR1 SGHRS, CDR2 YFSETQ.

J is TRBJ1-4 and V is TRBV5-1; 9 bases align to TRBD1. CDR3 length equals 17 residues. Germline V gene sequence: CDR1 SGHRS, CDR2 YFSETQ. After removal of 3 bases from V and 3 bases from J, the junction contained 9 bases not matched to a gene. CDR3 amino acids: CASSSDGGQGSNEKLFF. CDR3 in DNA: TGCGCCAGCAGCTCTGACGGGGGACAGGGCTCTAATGAAAAACTGTTTTTT.

This chain's CDR3 is CASVRDSQETQYF. The CDR3 nucleotides are TGTGCCAGCGTCCGGGACAGCCAAGAGACCCAGTACTTC. This rearrangement joins TRBV2 to TRBJ2-5; 7 bases align to TRBD1. CDR1 is SNHLY and CDR2 is FYNNEI in the germline V gene. The length of the CDR3 is 13 residues. V was pared by 8 bases and J by 1 base, with 4 bases of the junction left unmatched. Together with reference TRBV2 and TRBJ2-5, the CDR3 gives the full variable domain: EPEVTQTPSHQVTQMGQEVILRCVPISNHLYFYWYRQILGQKVEFLVSFYNNEISEKSEIFDDQFSVERPDGSNFTLKIRSTKLEDSAMYFCASVRDSQETQYFGPGTRLLVL.

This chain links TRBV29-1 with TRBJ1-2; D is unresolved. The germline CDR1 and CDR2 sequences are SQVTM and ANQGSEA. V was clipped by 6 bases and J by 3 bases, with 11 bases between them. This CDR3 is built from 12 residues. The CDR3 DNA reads TGCAGCGTCAGGTCGGGAGACTATGGCTACACCTTC. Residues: CSVRSGDYGYTF.

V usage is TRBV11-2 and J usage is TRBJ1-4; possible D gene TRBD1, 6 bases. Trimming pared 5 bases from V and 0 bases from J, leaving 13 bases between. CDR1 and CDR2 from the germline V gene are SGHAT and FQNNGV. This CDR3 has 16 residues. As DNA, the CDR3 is TGTGCCAGCAGCGCAAGGGGGAGTGCAACTAATGAAAAACTGTTTTTT. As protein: CASSARGSATNEKLFF.

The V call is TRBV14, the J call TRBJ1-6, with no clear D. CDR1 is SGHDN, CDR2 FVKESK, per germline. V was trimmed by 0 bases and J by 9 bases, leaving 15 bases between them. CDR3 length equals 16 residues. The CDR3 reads CASSQEKATFGSPLHF. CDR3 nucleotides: TGTGCCAGCAGCCAAGAAAAAGCCACTTTTGGTTCACCCCTCCACTTT.

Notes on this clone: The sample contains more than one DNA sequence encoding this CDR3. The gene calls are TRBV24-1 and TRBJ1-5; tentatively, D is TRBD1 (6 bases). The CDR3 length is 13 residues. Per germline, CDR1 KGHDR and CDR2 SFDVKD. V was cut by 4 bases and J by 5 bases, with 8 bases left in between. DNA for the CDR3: TGTGCCACCAGTGACAGGGGTGATCAGCCCCAGCATTTT. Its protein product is CATSDRGDQPQHF.

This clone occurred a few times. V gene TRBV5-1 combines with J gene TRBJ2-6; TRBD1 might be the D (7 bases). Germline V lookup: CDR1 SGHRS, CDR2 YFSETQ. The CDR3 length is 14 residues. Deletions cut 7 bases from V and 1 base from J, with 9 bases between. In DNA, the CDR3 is TGCGCCAGCTCAGGGGGGTCTGGGGCCAACGTCCTGACTTTC. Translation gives CASSGGSGANVLTF. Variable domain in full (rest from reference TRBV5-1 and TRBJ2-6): KAGVTQTPRYLIKTRGQQVTLSCSPISGHRSVSWYQQTPGQGLQFLFEYFSETQRNKGNFPGRFSGRQFSNSRSEMNVSTLELGDSALYLCASSGGSGANVLTFGAGSRLTVL.

The CDR3 region is CASSLGDRDTGELFF. For the CDR3, the DNA is TGCGCCAGCAGCTTGGGGGACAGGGACACCGGGGAGCTGTTTTTT. V is TRBV5-1 and J is TRBJ2-2, with TRBD1 matching over 9 bases. The V and J ends lost 0 bases and 3 bases, in that order; junction bases with no gene match: 0. Per the germline V gene, CDR1 is SGHRS and CDR2 is YFSETQ. This CDR3 spans 15 amino acids.

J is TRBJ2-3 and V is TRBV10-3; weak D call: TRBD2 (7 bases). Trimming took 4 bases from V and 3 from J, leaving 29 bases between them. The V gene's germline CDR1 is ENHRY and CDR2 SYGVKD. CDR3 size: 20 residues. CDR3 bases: TGTGCCATCAGTGGTGCGGCGGGGGTGTGGGACACGGCGCGAACAGATACGCAGTATTTT. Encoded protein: CAISGAAGVWDTARTDTQYF.

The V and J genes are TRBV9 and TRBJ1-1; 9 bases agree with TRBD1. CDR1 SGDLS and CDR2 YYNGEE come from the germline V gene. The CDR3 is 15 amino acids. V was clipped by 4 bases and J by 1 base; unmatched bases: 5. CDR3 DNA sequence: TGTGCCAGCAGCCCCGAACAGGGGGCGAACACTGAAGCTTTCTTT. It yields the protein CASSPEQGANTEAFF.

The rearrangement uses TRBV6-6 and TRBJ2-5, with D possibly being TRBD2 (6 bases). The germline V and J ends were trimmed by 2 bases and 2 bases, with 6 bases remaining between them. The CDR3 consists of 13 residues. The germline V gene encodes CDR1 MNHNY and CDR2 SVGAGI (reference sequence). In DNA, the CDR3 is TGTGCCAGCAGTTACCGGGAGCAAGAGACCCAGTACTTC. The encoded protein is CASSYREQETQYF.

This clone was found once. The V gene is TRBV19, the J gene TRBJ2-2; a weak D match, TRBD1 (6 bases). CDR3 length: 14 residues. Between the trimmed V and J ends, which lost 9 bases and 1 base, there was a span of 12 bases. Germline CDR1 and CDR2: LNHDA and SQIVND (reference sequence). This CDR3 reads CASRVRGNTGELFF. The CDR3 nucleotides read TGTGCCAGCAGGGTCAGGGGGAACACCGGGGAGCTGTTTTTT.

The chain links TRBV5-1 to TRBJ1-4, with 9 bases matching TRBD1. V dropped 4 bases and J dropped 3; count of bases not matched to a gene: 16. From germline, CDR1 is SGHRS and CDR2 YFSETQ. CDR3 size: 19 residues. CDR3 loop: CASSHGSGQGRIANEKLFF. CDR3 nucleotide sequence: TGCGCCAGCAGCCACGGCTCGGGACAGGGACGCATAGCTAATGAAAAACTGTTTTTT.

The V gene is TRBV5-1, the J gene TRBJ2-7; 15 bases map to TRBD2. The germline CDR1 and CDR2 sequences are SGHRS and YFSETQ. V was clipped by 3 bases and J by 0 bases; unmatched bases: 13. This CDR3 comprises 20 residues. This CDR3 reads CASSSSPGTSGGTLSYEQYF. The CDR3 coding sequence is TGCGCCAGCAGCTCCAGTCCCGGGACTAGCGGGGGGACACTCTCCTACGAGCAGTACTTC.

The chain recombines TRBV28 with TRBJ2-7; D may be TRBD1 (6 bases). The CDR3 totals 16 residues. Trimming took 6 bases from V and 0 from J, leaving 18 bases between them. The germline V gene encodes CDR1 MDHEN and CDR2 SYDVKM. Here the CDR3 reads CASRPGGPSLSYEQYF. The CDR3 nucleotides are TGTGCCAGCAGACCTGGGGGCCCTAGCCTCTCCTACGAGCAGTACTTC. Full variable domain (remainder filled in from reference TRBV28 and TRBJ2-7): DVKVTQSSRYLVKRTGEKVFLECVQDMDHENMFWYRQDPGLGLRLIYFSYDVKMKEKGDIPEGYSVSREKKERFSLILESASTNQTSMYLCASRPGGPSLSYEQYFGPGTRLTVT.

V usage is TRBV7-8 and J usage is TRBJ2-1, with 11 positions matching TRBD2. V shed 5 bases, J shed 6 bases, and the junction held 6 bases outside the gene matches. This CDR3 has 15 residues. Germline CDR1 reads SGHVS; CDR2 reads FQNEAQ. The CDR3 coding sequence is TGTGCCAGCAGCCGTCCCCTAGCGGGGGGCAATGAGCAGTTCTTC. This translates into CASSRPLAGGNEQFF.

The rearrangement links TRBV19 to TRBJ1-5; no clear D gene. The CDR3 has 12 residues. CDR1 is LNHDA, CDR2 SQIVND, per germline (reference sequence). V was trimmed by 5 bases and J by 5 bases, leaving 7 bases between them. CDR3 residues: CASSRRDQPQHF. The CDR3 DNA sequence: TGTGCCAGTAGTCGGCGGGATCAGCCCCAGCATTTT. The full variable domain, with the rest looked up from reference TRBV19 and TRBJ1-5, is DGGITQSPKYLFRKEGQNVTLSCEQNLNHDAMYWYRQDPGQGLRLIYYSQIVNDFQKGDIAEGYSVSREKKESFPLTVTSAQKNPTAFYLCASSRRDQPQHFGDGTRLSIL.

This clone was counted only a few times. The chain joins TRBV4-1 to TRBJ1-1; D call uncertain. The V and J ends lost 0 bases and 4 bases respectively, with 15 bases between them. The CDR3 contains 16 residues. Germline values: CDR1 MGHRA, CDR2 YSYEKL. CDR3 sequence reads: CASSQDLVFIFTEAFF. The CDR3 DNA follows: TGCGCCAGCAGCCAAGATCTAGTGTTCATTTTCACTGAAGCTTTCTTT.

The CDR3 bases are TGTGCCAGTAGTATCGGGGGCCCGACAGGGTGGTACACCTTC. This codes for CASSIGGPTGWYTF. The chain is built from TRBV19 and TRBJ1-2, with 7 bases fitting TRBD1. V lost 3 bases and J lost 11; bases outside the gene matches: 12. The germline V gene has CDR1 LNHDA and CDR2 SQIVND (reference sequence). This CDR3 comprises 14 residues.